This is a list of T cell receptor beta chains from one sample in a study of preoperative IRX-2 immunotherapy in early breast cancer. Generated by immunoSEQ multiplex PCR, the TCRdb table keeps only in-frame clones and is missing some. Seen here are around 62,000 clones, roughly 94% observed once, and the top ten hold roughly 1.7%. This specimen was acquired from a patient treated with IRX-2 immunotherapy. Receptor source: a human donor with breast cancer. CDR3s include the opening cysteine and the closing phenylalanine or tryptophan. The D gene is left open where the match is weak. Rows give clone size only sometimes, using once, few, many, or a class for an expanded clone.

j_gene,v_gene,d_gene,abundance,CDR3aa,CDR3nt
TRBJ2-5,TRBV5-1,.,.,CASSLTTSKETQYF,TGCGCCAGCAGCTTGACGACTAGTAAAGAGACCCAGTACTTC
TRBJ2-7,TRBV4-2,TRBD2,.,CASSPRLAGAYEQYF,TGTGCCAGCAGCCCCCGGCTAGCGGGGGCCTACGAGCAGTACTTC
TRBJ2-1,TRBV7-3,TRBD2,.,CASSPAGLAGSNEQFF,TGTGCCAGCAGCCCAGCGGGACTAGCGGGGTCCAATGAGCAGTTCTTC
TRBJ1-2,TRBV9,TRBD1,.,CASSVQGTGGGYTF,TGTGCCAGCAGCGTCCAGGGGACAGGGGGTGGCTACACCTTC
TRBJ1-2,TRBV30,.,.,CAWNTGPWEGYTF,TGTGCCTGGAATACAGGGCCTTGGGAGGGCTACACCTTC
TRBJ2-5,TRBV11-2,TRBD2,.,CASSAGLSVETQYF,TGTGCCAGCAGCGCGGGACTATCAGTGGAGACCCAGTACTTC
TRBJ2-1,TRBV29-1,TRBD1,.,CSCFYRGRSKDEQFF,TGCAGCTGCTTCTACAGGGGGCGCAGCAAGGATGAGCAGTTCTTC
TRBJ2-1,TRBV29-1,.,once,CSVRYGTHEQFF,TGCAGCGTCCGTTACGGGACCCATGAGCAGTTCTTC
TRBJ2-1,TRBV7-3,TRBD1,.,CASSFDPGQGNEQFF,TGTGCCAGCAGCTTTGACCCAGGACAGGGCAATGAGCAGTTCTTC
TRBJ2-3,TRBV11-1,.,once,CASKRAPSTDTQYF,TGTGCCAGCAAAAGGGCCCCTAGCACAGATACGCAGTATTTT
TRBJ1-5,TRBV5-8,.,.,CASSSAPLSNQPQHF,TGTGCCAGCAGTTCAGCCCCGCTCAGCAATCAGCCCCAGCATTTT
TRBJ2-5,TRBV19,TRBD1,.,CASSISGTVTGTQYF,TGTGCCAGTAGTATATCCGGGACAGTGACTGGGACCCAGTACTTC
TRBJ2-2,TRBV28,.,once,CASSFRGEASGELFF,TGTGCCAGCAGTTTCAGGGGAGAAGCTAGCGGGGAGCTGTTTTTT
TRBJ1-4,TRBV28,.,.,CASKRVGGAEKLFF,TGTGCCAGCAAACGGGTCGGAGGGGCAGAAAAACTGTTTTTT
TRBJ2-3,TRBV5-6,.,.,CASSLAADTQYF,TGTGCCAGCAGCTTGGCAGCAGATACGCAGTATTTT
TRBJ1-4,TRBV14,.,.,CASSQGFGIWKEKLFF,TGTGCCAGCAGCCAAGGTTTCGGGATATGGAAAGAAAAACTGTTTTTT
TRBJ2-1,TRBV5-1,TRBD2,.,CASSKAGTNNEQFF,TGCGCCAGCAGCAAGGCCGGGACTAACAATGAGCAGTTCTTC
TRBJ1-2,TRBV6-4,.,.,CASSAAGYTF,TGTGCCAGCAGTGCCGCTGGCTACACCTTC
TRBJ1-1,TRBV18,.,.,CASSPTSNTEAFF,TGTGCCAGCTCACCTACAAGTAACACTGAAGCTTTCTTT
TRBJ1-5,TRBV7-2,.,.,CASSLGTINQPQHF,TGTGCCAGCAGCTTAGGGACAATCAATCAGCCCCAGCATTTT
TRBJ1-5,TRBV30,.,.,CAWSVGDNQPQHF,TGTGCCTGGAGTGTGGGAGACAATCAGCCCCAGCATTTT
TRBJ2-4,TRBV9,.,.,CASSVAGELAKNIQYF,TGTGCCAGCAGCGTAGCGGGGGAACTAGCCAAAAACATTCAGTACTTC
TRBJ1-5,TRBV6-1,.,once,CASMGGGSGNQPQHF,TGTGCCAGCATGGGGGGTGGGTCAGGCAATCAGCCCCAGCATTTT